The rows below give T cell receptor beta chains drawn from one sample of a study of blood T cells in healthy people across ages. TCRdb analysed the 5' RACE reads with MiXCR anew, one entry per CDR3 protein. The data contain 650,000 to 700,000 distinct CDR3 sequences, approximately 31% of them singletons. Material for sequencing was blood. The receptors were gathered from a woman of 80 years or more in good health. Each CDR3 is given without its conserved first and last residue.

V	J	CDR3
TRBV7-2	TRBJ2-1	ASSLGIGGGGPGEQF
TRBV14	TRBJ2-2	ASSPLTGVETGELF
TRBV5-1	TRBJ2-5	ASQRQNQETQY
TRBV4-1	TRBJ1-1	ASSQAGQGAGEAF
TRBV20-1	TRBJ2-3	SARVGLTDTQY
TRBV12-3/TRBV12-4	TRBJ2-3	ASSLTGDSTDTQY
TRBV13	TRBJ2-1	ASSLIGVVSYNEQF
TRBV7-2	TRBJ2-3	ASSLNEIAQY
TRBV10-3	TRBJ2-2	AIRGTSSGELF
TRBV20-1	TRBJ1-6	SARGIPGQSNSPLH
TRBV7-2	TRBJ2-1	ASSSTSSEQF
TRBV7-9	TRBJ1-5	ASSTDGGKPQH
TRBV6-2/TRBV6-3	TRBJ2-1	AMPGTSVYNEQF
TRBV5-1	TRBJ2-5	ASYVLPSGQETQY
TRBV4-1	TRBJ2-4	ASSPGGLAGNIQY
TRBV11-2	TRBJ1-1	ASSPQGLDEAF
TRBV10-2	TRBJ1-1	ASSDPSGGTEAF
TRBV6-2/TRBV6-3	TRBJ2-7	ASSFLLTGPEQY
TRBV9	TRBJ1-2	ASSVGATHYGYT
TRBV20-1	TRBJ2-7	SAPRTGDEQY
TRBV30	TRBJ1-1	AWNFYGGNTEAF
TRBV5-6	.	ASSLDTGTGEQY
TRBV5-1	TRBJ1-2	ASSLGDLKGAYYGYT
TRBV6-6	TRBJ1-1	ASRPMQTNTEAF
TRBV4-2	TRBJ1-1	ASSPWTGQLAGAF
TRBV29-1	TRBJ1-4	SVGNNEKLF
TRBV7-2	TRBJ2-1	ASSPSDRGPYNEQF
TRBV4-3	TRBJ1-2	ASSQVIGVGYT
TRBV5-1	TRBJ2-5	ASSLAQQETQY
TRBV6-2/TRBV6-3	TRBJ2-5	ASTRSGVRGTQY
TRBV29-1	TRBJ1-2	SVEAQNYGYT
TRBV7-9	TRBJ1-2	ASSSTYRDRGGNYGYT
TRBV27	TRBJ1-1	ASVGGRGTEAF
TRBV7-2	TRBJ1-3	ASSYDGGSGNIIY
TRBV6-2/TRBV6-3	TRBJ2-3	TSTYPGGASTDTQY
TRBV6-1	TRBJ2-1	VSSERGYNEQF
TRBV20-1	TRBJ1-5	SAREGDQPQH
TRBV3-1	TRBJ2-3	ASSPQFSTGVDTQY
TRBV7-9	TRBJ2-7	ASTNEAGREQY
TRBV7-2	TRBJ2-3	ASSIGRLDRTDTQY